This T cell receptor beta chain was observed in a study of regulatory T cells in long-lasting Graves disease. Sequencing libraries for TCR beta were prepared with iRepertoire HTBI primers and Arm-PCR of CDR3 regions. Per the study methods: Around 59 TRBV and roughly 15 TRBJ segments were identified across samples. TCRdb re-analysed the multiplex PCR reads in MiXCR, keeping a single row per CDR3 protein. The V and J calls were not made by the authors but by TCRdb's processing. Of about 420,000 distinct CDR3 sequences in the sample, roughly a quarter were seen once. As to this clonotype: What it binds is unknown.

As to time point: persistent/refractory GD, antithyroid drugs over 5 years with positive TRAb. After RNA was extracted from PBMCs, the TCR library was made from it. Germline CDR1 and CDR2: MDHEN and SYDVKM. The CDR3 runs 13 residues. V dropped 7 bases and J dropped 6; count of bases not matched to a gene: 8. Points from the study as a whole: New patients shared fewer public clonotypes (around 970) than persistent patients did (over 2,500). Thyroid tissue went unstudied; only peripheral blood was examined. Authors noted too few samples as a limitation.

This sample comprised peripheral blood mononuclear cells (PBMCs), obtained when the disease was refractory, from a patient treated with antithyroid drugs. This TCR derives from a female donor with Graves disease. The chain couples TRBV28 to TRBJ2-7; 8 bases fit TRBD2. The CDR3, as DNA: TGTGCCAGCAACGCCGGGGGGGCGGCCGAGCAGTACTTC. Protein product: CASNAGGAAEQYF.